The source of this TCR beta chain is a study of cytomegalovirus exposure and HLA in healthy donors. Across the study: Within an early data release were tens of millions of unique TCRs drawn from HLA-typed donors.

PCR primers comprised 60 Vbeta and 13 Jbeta primers. Using immunoSEQ multiplex PCR, the repertoire was profiled, and TCRdb retains in-frame clones only, with some absent. In total, the table holds some 70,000 clones. As concerns this clone: Its antigen is unidentified.

Findings of the study overall: Certain sequence variants were highly shared and formed a cluster, and this cluster was likely a sequencing artifact. There were some 150 TCR beta chains listed as cytomegalovirus-associated. Association of a missense DCLRE1C variant with TCR beta V- and J-gene trimming was reported in a later analysis.

V lost 3 bases and J 3 bases, leaving 12 bases between the germline ends. The CDR3 runs 14 residues. Germline V gene lookup returns CDR1 SGDLS and CDR2 YYNGEE. The V gene is TRBV9, the J gene TRBJ1-1; D call uncertain. The receptor was derived from a boy aged 10-17 years in good health and CMV-seronegative. The material sequenced was PBMCs. The CDR3 spells CASSAYSGDTEAFF. The DNA for the CDR3 is TGTGCCAGCAGCGCTTACAGCGGGGACACTGAAGCTTTCTTT.